These 17 T cell receptor beta chains were sequenced from one sample in a study of blood T cells in healthy people across ages. Through a sample-barcoded 5' primer and a J-beta primer mix, a second PCR was run for roughly 7 to 11 cycles. TCRdb processed the 5' RACE reads anew with MiXCR; each CDR3 protein has one entry. Of roughly 1.9 million distinct CDR3 sequences listed, more than 35% are singletons. Sequencing was done on a sample of blood. The receptors originated from a human donor in good health.

This clonotype showed up just a few times. V usage is TRBV29-1 and J usage is TRBJ2-5; TRBD2 is a possible D gene (5 bases). The CDR3 runs to 12 residues. In germline, CDR1 is SQVTM, CDR2 ANQGSEA. With 2 bases removed from V and 3 bases from J, the gap between germline ends came to 7 bases. CDR3: CSVESREETQYF. CDR3 DNA: TGCAGCGTTGAATCGAGGGAAGAGACCCAGTACTTC.

This clonotype came up a few times. The chain uses TRBV6-5 and TRBJ2-1; a possible D gene is TRBD1 (5 bases). The CDR3 runs 11 residues. The V end was cut by 4 bases, the J end by 13 bases, with 11 bases between. Germline V gene sequence: CDR1 MNHEY, CDR2 SVGAGI. The CDR3 sequence: CASSCTGDQFF. The CDR3 DNA reads as TGTGCCAGCAGTTGCACAGGTGATCAGTTCTTC.

V gene TRBV20-1 combines with J gene TRBJ2-5; maybe TRBD1 (6 bases). The germline V gene has CDR1 DFQATT and CDR2 SNEGSKA (reference sequence). The V gene lost 5 bases and the J gene lost 3 bases, with 16 bases spanning the gap. This CDR3 has 14 residues. This CDR3 reads CSAPLWTVKETQYF. DNA of the CDR3: TGCAGTGCTCCCCTTTGGACAGTGAAAGAGACCCAGTACTTC.

The chain couples TRBV6-6 to TRBJ1-5, with 9 nucleotides matching TRBD1. The CDR3 consists of 15 residues. Germline V gene sequence: CDR1 MNHNY, CDR2 SVGAGI (reference sequence). Unmatched junction bases numbered 3, after V lost 3 bases and J lost 3 bases. CDR3 bases: TGTGCCAGCAGTTATGTACAGGGGGCCAATCAGCCCCAGCATTTT. Encoded protein: CASSYVQGANQPQHF.

This clonotype turned up a few times. The V call is TRBV5-4, the J call TRBJ1-2, with a weak D call TRBD1 (5 bases). This CDR3 contains 14 residues. The germline V and J ends were trimmed by 3 bases and 4 bases, with 13 bases remaining between them. Germline V gives CDR1 SGHNT, CDR2 YYREEE (reference sequence). The CDR3 DNA sequence: TGTGCCAGCAGCTCCGACAGATATATCTATGGCTACACCTTC. This encodes CASSSDRYIYGYTF.

V usage is TRBV27 and J usage is TRBJ1-4; a possible D gene is TRBD1 (5 bases). The CDR3 runs to 15 residues. The germline CDR1 and CDR2 sequences are MNHEY and SMNVEV (reference sequence). Deletions cut 1 base from V and 3 bases from J, with 9 bases between. CDR3 DNA sequence: TGTGCCAGCAGTTTATTTGGGGCTTCTAATGAAAAACTGTTTTTT. Translated, it gives CASSLFGASNEKLFF.

This clonotype was recorded a few times. The J gene is TRBJ2-1, the V gene TRBV30; perhaps TRBD1 as D (6 bases). With 0 bases removed from V and 6 bases from J, the gap between germline ends came to 18 bases. The CDR3 loop spans 16 amino acids. Germline assignment: CDR1 GTSNPN and CDR2 SVGIG (reference sequence). The chain's CDR3 is CAWSVEGVLFGNEQFF. DNA of the CDR3: TGTGCCTGGAGTGTTGAGGGGGTTCTCTTCGGCAATGAGCAGTTCTTC.

This clonotype has a handful of counts. V usage is TRBV7-6 and J usage is TRBJ2-1; TRBD2 matches 12 bases. Germline CDR1 is SGHVS and CDR2 is FNYEAQ. The CDR3 runs 17 residues. J was trimmed by 0 bases and V by 4 bases; bases with no gene match: 4. CDR3 sequence (DNA): TGTGCCAGCAGCTCCGGACTAGCGGGGAGCTCCTACAATGAGCAGTTCTTC. Translated, it gives CASSSGLAGSSYNEQFF.

The J gene is TRBJ2-5, the V gene TRBV7-9; TRBD1 or TRBD2 may be the D gene (5 bases each). The ends were cut back, 6 bases at V and 3 bases at J, with 14 bases in the middle. The CDR3 has 14 amino acids. Germline-derived CDR1 and CDR2 are SEHNR and FQNEAQ (reference sequence). The CDR3 loop reads CASRPFVGEETQYF. The CDR3 coding sequence is TGTGCCAGCAGACCCTTCGTGGGGGAAGAGACCCAGTACTTC.

This clonotype showed up just a few times. The chain joins TRBV20-1 to TRBJ2-3, with TRBD2 matching 11 bases. The CDR3 spans 15 residues. CDR1 and CDR2 (germline): DFQATT, SNEGSKA (reference sequence). V lost 4 bases, J lost 1 base, and 4 bases stayed unmatched. CDR3 sequence: CSATSGGPGTDTQYF. The CDR3, as DNA: TGCAGTGCTACTAGCGGGGGGCCGGGCACAGATACGCAGTATTTT.

In this sample, this clonotype turned up a few times. J is TRBJ2-1 and V is TRBV7-2; D not certain. V lost 5 bases and J lost 4, with 9 bases in between. The CDR3 has 13 residues. Germline CDR1 is SGHTA and CDR2 is FQGNSA. CDR3 sequence (DNA): TGTGCCAGCAGCACTCAGGTTTACAATGAGCAGTTCTTC. Its translation: CASSTQVYNEQFF.

This clonotype was seen only a few times. The chain employs TRBV6-2 or TRBV6-3 and TRBJ2-4, with D possibly matching TRBD2 (7 bases). The J call is in doubt because the DNA end fits TRBJ2-5 better. This CDR3 is 15 amino acids long. The germline V gene encodes CDR1 MNHEY and CDR2 SVGEGT. CDR3 amino acids: CASRGIRGGRETQYF. The DNA for the CDR3 is TGTGCCAGCAGGGGAATTCGCGGGGGCAGGGAGACCCAGTACTTC.

V and J are TRBV9 and TRBJ2-3; TRBD2 matches 12 bases. Germline V lookup: CDR1 SGDLS, CDR2 YYNGEE. The V and J ends lost 0 bases and 2 bases, in that order; junction bases with no gene match: 1. The CDR3 sequence is 16 residues long. CDR3 sequence reads: CASSVGLAGATDTQYF. CDR3 in DNA: TGTGCCAGCAGCGTAGGACTAGCGGGGGCCACAGATACGCAGTATTTT.

The chain links TRBV28 to TRBJ2-5; D is perhaps TRBD1 or TRBD2 (7 bases each). The CDR3 runs 16 residues. Trimming took 5 bases from V and 4 from J, leaving 20 bases between them. In germline, CDR1 is MDHEN, CDR2 SYDVKM. CDR3 loop: CASSTLAGGGPETQYF. For the CDR3, the DNA is TGTGCCAGCAGTACACTAGCAGGGGGGGGGCCAGAGACCCAGTACTTC.

This clonotype was observed a few times. The chain is built from TRBV25-1 and TRBJ1-2; D ambiguous. There are 11 residues in the CDR3. Germline CDR1 and CDR2: MGHDK and SYGVNS. V dropped 10 bases and J dropped 4 bases, with 10 bases sitting between them. For the CDR3, the DNA is TGTGCCACCGGGTATGGCTATGGCTACACCTTC. Translating gives CATGYGYGYTF.

The V and J genes are TRBV12-3 or TRBV12-4 and TRBJ2-3, with no clear D. The CDR3 sequence is 14 residues long. Trimming left V 5 bases short and J 4 bases short, with 13 bases between. The CDR3 DNA sequence: TGTGCCAGCAGTCATCTTTATCGATCAGATACGCAGTATTTT. The encoded protein is CASSHLYRSDTQYF.

J is TRBJ2-1 and V is TRBV9, with D possibly TRBD1 on 5 matching bases. V lost 4 bases to trimming and J lost 4 bases, with 12 bases between them. The CDR3 contains 14 residues. Germline V gene data show CDR1 as SGDLS and CDR2 as YYNGEE. The CDR3 region is CASSPVTVYNEQFF. The CDR3 DNA is TGTGCCAGCAGCCCGGTGACAGTTTACAATGAGCAGTTCTTC. Looking up the rest from reference TRBV9 and TRBJ2-1 gives the full variable domain: DSGVTQTPKHLITATGQRVTLRCSPRSGDLSVYWYQQSLDQGLQFLIQYYNGEERAKGNILERFSAQQFPDLHSELNLSSLELGDSALYFCASSPVTVYNEQFFGPGTRLTVL.